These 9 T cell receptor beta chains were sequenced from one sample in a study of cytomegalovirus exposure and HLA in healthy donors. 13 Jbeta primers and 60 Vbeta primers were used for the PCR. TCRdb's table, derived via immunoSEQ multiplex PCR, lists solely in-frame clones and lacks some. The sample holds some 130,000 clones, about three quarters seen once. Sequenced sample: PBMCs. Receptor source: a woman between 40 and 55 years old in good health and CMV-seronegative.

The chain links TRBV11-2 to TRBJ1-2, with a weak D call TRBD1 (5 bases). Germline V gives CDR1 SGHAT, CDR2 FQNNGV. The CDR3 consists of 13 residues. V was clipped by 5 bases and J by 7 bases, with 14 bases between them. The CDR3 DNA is TGTGCCAGCAGCCCGACTTCTCAGGGTGGCTACACCTTC. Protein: CASSPTSQGGYTF. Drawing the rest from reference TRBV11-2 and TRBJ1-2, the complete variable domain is EAGVAQSPRYKIIEKRQSVAFWCNPISGHATLYWYQQILGQGPKLLIQFQNNGVVDDSQLPKDRFSAERLKGVDSTLKIQPAKLEDSAVYLCASSPTSQGGYTFGSGTRLTVV.

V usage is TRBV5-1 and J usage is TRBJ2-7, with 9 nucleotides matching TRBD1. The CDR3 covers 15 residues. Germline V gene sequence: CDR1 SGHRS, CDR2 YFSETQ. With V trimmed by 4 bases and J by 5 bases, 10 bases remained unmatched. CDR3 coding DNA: TGCGCCAGCAGCCTTACAGGGGGCGGGAGAGACGAGCAGTACGTC. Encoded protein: CASSLTGGGRDEQYV.

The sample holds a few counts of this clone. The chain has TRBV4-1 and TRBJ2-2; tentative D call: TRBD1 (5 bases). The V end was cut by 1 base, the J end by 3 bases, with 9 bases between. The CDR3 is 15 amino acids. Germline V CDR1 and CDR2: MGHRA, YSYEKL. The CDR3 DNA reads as TGCGCCAGCAGCCAAGGCATAGGGGACACCGGGGAGCTGTTTTTT. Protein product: CASSQGIGDTGELFF.

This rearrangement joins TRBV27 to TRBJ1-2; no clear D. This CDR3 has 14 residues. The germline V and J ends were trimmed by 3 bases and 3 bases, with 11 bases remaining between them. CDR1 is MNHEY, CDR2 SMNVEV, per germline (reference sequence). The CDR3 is CASSLRYSHYGYTF. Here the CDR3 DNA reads TGTGCCAGCAGTTTGAGGTATAGTCACTATGGCTACACCTTC.

This CDR3 is CASSVDGSGAFYNEQFF. The CDR3 DNA reads TGTGCCAGCAGCGTAGATGGGTCAGGGGCGTTCTACAATGAGCAGTTCTTC. The genes are TRBV9 and TRBJ2-1; D perhaps matches TRBD1 (6 bases). Per the germline V gene, CDR1 is SGDLS and CDR2 is YYNGEE. The CDR3 spans 17 residues. The V and J ends lost 0 bases and 3 bases respectively, with 16 bases between them.

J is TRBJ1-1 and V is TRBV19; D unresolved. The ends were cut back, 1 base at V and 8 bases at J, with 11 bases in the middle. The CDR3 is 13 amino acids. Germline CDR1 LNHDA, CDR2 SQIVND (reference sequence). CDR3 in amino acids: CASSIVSGWEAFF. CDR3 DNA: TGTGCCAGTAGTATAGTATCGGGGTGGGAAGCTTTCTTT.

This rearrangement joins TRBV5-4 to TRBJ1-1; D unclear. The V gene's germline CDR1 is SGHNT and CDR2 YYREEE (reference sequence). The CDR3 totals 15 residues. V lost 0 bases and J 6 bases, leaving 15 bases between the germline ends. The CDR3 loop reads CASSLAPFYESEAFF. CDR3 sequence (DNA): TGTGCCAGCAGCTTGGCCCCCTTCTATGAGTCTGAAGCTTTCTTT.

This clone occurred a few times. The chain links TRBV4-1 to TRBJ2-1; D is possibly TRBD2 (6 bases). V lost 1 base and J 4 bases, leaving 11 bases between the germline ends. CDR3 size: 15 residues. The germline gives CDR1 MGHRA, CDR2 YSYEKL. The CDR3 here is CASSQGSDYYNEQFF. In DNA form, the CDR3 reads TGCGCCAGCAGCCAAGGGTCGGACTATTACAATGAGCAGTTCTTC.

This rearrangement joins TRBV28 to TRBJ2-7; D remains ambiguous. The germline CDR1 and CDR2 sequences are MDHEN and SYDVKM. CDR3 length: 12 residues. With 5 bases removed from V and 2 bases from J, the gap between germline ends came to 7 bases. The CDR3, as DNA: TGTGCCAGCAGTCCCAACACCTACGAGCAGTACTTC. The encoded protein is CASSPNTYEQYF.